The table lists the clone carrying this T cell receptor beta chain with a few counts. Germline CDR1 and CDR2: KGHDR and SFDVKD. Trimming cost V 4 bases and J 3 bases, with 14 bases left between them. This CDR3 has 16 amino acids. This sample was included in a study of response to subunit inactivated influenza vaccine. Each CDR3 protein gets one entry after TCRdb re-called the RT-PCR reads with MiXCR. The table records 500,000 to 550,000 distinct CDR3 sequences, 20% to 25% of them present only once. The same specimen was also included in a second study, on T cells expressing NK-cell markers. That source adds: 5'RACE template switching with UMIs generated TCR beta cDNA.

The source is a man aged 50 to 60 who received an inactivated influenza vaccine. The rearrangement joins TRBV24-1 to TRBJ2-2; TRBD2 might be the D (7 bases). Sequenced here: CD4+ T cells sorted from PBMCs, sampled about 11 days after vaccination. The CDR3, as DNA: TGTGCCACCAGTGACCTGGGGGGGCGAGACACCGGGGAGCTGTTTTTT. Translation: CATSDLGGRDTGELFF.